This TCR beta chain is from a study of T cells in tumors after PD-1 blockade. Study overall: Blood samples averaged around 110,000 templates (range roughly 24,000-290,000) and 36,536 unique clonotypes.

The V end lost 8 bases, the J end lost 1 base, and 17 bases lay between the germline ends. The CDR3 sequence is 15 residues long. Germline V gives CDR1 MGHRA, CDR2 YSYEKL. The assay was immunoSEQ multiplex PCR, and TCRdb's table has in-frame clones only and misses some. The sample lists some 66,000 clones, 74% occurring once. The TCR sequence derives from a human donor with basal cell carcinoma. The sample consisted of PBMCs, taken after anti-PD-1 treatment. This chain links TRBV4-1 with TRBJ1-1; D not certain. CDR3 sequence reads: CASFNPAGENTEAFF. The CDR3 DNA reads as TGCGCCAGCTTTAACCCCGCCGGGGAGAACACTGAAGCTTTCTTT.